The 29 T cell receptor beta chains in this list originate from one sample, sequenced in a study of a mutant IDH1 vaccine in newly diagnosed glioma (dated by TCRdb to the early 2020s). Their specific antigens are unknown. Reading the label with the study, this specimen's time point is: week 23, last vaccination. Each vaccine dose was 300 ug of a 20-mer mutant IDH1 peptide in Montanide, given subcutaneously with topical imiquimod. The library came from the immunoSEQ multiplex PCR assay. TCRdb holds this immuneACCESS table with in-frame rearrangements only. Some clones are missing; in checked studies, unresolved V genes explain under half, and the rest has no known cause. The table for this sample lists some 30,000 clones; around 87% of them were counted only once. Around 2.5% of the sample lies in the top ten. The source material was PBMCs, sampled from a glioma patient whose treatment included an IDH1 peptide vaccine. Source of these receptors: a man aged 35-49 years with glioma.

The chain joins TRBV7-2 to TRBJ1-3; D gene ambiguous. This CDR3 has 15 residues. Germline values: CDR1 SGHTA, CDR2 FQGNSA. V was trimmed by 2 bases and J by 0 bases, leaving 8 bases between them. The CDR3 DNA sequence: TGTGCCAGCAGCTTATCGGCGACCTCTGGAAACACCATATATTTT. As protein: CASSLSATSGNTIYF.

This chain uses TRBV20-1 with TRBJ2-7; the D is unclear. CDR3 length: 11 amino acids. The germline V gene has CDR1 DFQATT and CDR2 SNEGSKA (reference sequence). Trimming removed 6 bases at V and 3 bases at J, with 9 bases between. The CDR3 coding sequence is TGCAGTGCCCTGGGGAACTACGAGCAGTACGTC. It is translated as CSALGNYEQYV.

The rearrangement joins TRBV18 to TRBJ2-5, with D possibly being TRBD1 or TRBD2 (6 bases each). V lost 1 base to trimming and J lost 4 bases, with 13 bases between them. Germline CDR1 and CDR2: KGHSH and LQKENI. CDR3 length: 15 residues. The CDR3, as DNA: TGTGCCAGCTCACCACGGCCGGAGGGGGTAGAGACCCAGTACTTC. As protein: CASSPRPEGVETQYF.

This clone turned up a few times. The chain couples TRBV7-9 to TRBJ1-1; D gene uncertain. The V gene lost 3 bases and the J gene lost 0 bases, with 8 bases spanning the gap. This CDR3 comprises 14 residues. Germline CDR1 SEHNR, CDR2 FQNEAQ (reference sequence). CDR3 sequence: CASSFSGMNTEAFF. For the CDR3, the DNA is TGTGCCAGCAGCTTTTCGGGGATGAACACTGAAGCTTTCTTT.

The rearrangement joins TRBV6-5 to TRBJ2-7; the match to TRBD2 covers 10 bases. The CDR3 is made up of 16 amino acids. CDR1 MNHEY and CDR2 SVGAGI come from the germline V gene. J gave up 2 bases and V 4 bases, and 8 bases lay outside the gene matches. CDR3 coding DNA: TGTGCCAGCAGTTCCCTTACTAGCGGGGTGACCTACGAGCAGTACTTC. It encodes CASSSLTSGVTYEQYF.

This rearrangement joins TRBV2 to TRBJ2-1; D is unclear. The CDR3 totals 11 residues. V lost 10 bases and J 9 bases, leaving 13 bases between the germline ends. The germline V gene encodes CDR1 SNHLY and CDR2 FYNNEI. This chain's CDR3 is CATIFRTEQFF. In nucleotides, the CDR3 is TGTGCCACCATTTTCAGAACTGAGCAGTTCTTC.

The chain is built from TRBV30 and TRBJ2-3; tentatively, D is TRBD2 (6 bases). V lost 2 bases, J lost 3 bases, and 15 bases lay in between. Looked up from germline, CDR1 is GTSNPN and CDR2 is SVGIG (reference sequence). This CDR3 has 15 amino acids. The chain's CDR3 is CAWSRDFGETDTQYF. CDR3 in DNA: TGTGCCTGGAGTCGGGACTTCGGCGAAACAGATACGCAGTATTTT. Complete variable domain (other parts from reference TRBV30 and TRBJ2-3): SQTIHQWPATLVQPVGSPLSLECTVEGTSNPNLYWYRQAAGRGLQLLFYSVGIGQISSEVPQNLSASRPQDRQFILSSKKLLLSDSGFYLCAWSRDFGETDTQYFGPGTRLTVL.

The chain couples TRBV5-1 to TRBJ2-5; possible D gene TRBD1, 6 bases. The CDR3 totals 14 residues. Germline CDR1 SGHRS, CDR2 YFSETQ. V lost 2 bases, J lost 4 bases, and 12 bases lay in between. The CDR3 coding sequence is TGCGCCAGCAGCTTTACAGGGTCGAGAGAGACCCAGTACTTC. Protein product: CASSFTGSRETQYF.

The CDR3 nucleotides read TGTGCCAGCGGGGTGGCGCGATACACTGAAGCTTTCTTT. It yields the protein CASGVARYTEAFF. The gene calls are TRBV6-6 and TRBJ1-1; D remains ambiguous. The CDR3 spans 13 residues. V dropped 8 bases and J dropped 3 bases, with 13 bases sitting between them. Per germline, CDR1 MNHNY and CDR2 SVGAGI (reference sequence).

CDR3 nucleotides: TGTGCCAGCAGCTTAGGACCACAGGGCACAGATACGCAGTATTTT. Residues: CASSLGPQGTDTQYF. The rearrangement uses TRBV11-2 and TRBJ2-3; D perhaps matches TRBD1 (5 bases). The CDR3 contains 15 residues. Between the trimmed V and J ends, which lost 1 base and 1 base, there was a span of 9 bases. Germline CDR1 SGHAT, CDR2 FQNNGV.

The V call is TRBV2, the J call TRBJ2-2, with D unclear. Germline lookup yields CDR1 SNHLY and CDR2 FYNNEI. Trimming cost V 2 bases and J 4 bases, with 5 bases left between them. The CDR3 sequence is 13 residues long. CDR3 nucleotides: TGTGCCAGCAGTGAACTGGGCACCGGGGAGCTGTTTTTT. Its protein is CASSELGTGELFF. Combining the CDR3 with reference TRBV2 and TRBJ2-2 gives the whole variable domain EPEVTQTPSHQVTQMGQEVILRCVPISNHLYFYWYRQILGQKVEFLVSFYNNEISEKSEIFDDQFSVERPDGSNFTLKIRSTKLEDSAMYFCASSELGTGELFFGEGSRLTVL.

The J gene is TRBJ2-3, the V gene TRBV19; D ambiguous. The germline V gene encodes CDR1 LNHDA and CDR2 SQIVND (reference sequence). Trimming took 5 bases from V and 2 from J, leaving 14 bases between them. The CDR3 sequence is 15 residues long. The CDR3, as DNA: TGTGCCAGTAGTCCGTGGGCCCCGAACACAGATACGCAGTATTTT. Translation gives CASSPWAPNTDTQYF.

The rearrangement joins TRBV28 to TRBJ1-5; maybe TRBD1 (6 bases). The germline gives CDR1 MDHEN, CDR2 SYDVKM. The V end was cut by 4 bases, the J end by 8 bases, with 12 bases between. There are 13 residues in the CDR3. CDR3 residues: CASSYRDGEPQHF. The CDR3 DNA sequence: TGTGCCAGCAGTTACAGGGATGGAGAGCCCCAGCATTTT.

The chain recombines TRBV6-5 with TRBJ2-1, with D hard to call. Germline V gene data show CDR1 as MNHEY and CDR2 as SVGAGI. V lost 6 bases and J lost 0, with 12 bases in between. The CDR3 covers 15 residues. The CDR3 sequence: CASSPWERSYNEQFF. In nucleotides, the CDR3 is TGTGCCAGCAGCCCCTGGGAACGCTCCTACAATGAGCAGTTCTTC.

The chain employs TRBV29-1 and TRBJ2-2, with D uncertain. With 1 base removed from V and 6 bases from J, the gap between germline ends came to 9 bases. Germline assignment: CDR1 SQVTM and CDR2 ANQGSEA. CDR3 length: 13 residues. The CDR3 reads CSVEVVSAGELFF. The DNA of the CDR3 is TGCAGCGTTGAAGTCGTCTCCGCCGGGGAGCTGTTTTTT.

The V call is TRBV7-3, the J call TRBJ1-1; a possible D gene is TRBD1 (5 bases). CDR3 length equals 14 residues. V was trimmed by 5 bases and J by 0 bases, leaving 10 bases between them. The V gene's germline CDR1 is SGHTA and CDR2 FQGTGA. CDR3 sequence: CASSPTGVNTEAFF. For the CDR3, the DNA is TGTGCCAGCAGCCCAACGGGGGTGAACACTGAAGCTTTCTTT.

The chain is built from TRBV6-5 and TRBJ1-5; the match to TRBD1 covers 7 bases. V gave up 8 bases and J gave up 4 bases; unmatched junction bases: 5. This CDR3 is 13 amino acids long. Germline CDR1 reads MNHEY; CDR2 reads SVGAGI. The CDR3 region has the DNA TGTGCCAGCGGGCAACAGGGGAATCAGCCCCAGCATTTT. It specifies CASGQQGNQPQHF.

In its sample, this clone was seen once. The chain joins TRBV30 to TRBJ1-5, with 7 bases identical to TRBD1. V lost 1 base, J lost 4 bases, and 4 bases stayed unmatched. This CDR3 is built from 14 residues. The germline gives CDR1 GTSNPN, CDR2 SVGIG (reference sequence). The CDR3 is CAWSGRDRNQPQHF. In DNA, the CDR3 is TGTGCCTGGAGTGGTCGGGACAGAAATCAGCCCCAGCATTTT.

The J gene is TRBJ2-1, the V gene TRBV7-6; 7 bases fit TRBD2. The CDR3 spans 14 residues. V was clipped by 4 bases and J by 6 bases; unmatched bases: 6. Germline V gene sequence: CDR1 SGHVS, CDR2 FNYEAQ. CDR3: CASSSVREGNEQFF. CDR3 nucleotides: TGTGCCAGCAGCTCCGTGAGGGAGGGCAATGAGCAGTTCTTC.

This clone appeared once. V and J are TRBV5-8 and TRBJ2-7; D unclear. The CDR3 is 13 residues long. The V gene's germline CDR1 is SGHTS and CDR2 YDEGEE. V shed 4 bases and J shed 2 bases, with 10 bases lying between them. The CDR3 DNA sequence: TGTGCCAGCAGCCCTGACGGAACCTACGAGCAGTACGTC. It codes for CASSPDGTYEQYV.

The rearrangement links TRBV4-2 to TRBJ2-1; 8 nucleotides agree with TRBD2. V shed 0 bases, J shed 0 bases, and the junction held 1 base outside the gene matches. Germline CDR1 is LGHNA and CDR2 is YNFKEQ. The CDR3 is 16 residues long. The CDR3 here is CASSQDGTSSYNEQFF. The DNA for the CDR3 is TGTGCCAGCAGCCAAGATGGGACTAGCTCCTACAATGAGCAGTTCTTC.

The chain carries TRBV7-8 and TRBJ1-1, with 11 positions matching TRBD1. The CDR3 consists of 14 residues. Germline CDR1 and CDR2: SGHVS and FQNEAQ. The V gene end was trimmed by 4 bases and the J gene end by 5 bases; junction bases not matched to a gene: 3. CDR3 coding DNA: TGTGCCAGCAGCTCGGACAGGGGGCGGACTGAAGCTTTCTTT. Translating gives CASSSDRGRTEAFF.

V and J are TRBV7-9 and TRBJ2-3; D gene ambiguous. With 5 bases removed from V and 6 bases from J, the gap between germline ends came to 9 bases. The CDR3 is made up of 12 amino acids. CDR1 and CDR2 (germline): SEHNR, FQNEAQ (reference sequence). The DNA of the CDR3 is TGTGCCAGCAGCACCTCCCGGGATACGCAGTATTTT. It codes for CASSTSRDTQYF.

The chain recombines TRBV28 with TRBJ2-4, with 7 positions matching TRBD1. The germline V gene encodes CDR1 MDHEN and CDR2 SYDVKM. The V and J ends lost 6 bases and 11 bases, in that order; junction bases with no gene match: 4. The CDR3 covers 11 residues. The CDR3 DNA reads TGTGCCAGCAGCACAGGGGTGGTTCAGTACTTC. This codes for CASSTGVVQYF.

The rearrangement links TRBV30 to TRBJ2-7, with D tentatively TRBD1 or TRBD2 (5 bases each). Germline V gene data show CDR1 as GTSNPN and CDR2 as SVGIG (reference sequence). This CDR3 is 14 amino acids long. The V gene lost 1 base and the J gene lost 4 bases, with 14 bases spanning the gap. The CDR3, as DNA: TGTGCCTGGAGTGCGTTGGGGGAGTGGTACGAGCAGTACGTC. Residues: CAWSALGEWYEQYV.

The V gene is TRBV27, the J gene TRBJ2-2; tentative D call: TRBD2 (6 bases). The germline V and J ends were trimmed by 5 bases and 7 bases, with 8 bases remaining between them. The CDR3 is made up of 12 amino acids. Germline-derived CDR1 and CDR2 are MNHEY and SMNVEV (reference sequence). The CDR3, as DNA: TGTGCCAGCAGTCTCGGGGGCGGGGAGCTGTTTTTT. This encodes CASSLGGGELFF.

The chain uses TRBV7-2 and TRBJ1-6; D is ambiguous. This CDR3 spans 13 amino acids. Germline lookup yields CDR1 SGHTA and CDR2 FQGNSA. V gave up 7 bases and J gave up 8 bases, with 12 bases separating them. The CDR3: CASKGQAYSPLHF. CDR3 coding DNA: TGTGCCAGCAAAGGGCAGGCATATTCACCCCTCCACTTT.

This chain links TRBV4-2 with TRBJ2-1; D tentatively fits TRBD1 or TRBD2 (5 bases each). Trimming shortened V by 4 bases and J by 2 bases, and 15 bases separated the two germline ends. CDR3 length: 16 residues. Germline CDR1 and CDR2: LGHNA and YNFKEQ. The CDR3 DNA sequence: TGTGCCAGCAGCCGCTTCGGGACGCCTCCCTACAATGAGCAGTTCTTC. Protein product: CASSRFGTPPYNEQFF.

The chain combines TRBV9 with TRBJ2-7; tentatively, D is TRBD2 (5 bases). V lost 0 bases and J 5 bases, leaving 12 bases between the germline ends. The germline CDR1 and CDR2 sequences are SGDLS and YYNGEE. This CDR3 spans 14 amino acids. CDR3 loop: CASSVGVEGNEQYF. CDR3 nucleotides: TGTGCCAGCAGCGTAGGGGTAGAGGGCAACGAGCAGTACTTC.